The next 23 T cell receptor beta chains were all read from a single sample in a study of T cells in Graves' hyperthyroidism and ophthalmopathy. Amplified regions were TCR beta CDR3 sequences from RNA transcripts. First-round RT-PCR with HTBI primers amplified the TCR CDR3 region. One entry per CDR3 protein, called by TCRdb with MiXCR from the multiplex PCR reads. This sample carries 310,000 or so distinct CDR3 sequences, about a sixth of them seen once, and the ten largest clones take approximately 57%. The sequenced sample was blood. These TCRs come from a woman aged 55-69 years with Graves' ophthalmopathy.

The chain uses TRBV5-6 and TRBJ1-6; a weak D match, TRBD1 (5 bases). There are 15 residues in the CDR3. Germline assignment: CDR1 SGHDT and CDR2 YYEEEE. V was clipped by 1 base and J by 10 bases, with 15 bases between them. The CDR3 nucleotides read TGTGCCAGCAGCTTGTTCGCAGGGAAGCGGTCACCCCTCCACTTT. It encodes CASSLFAGKRSPLHF.

The table lists this clonotype with many counts. The chain is built from TRBV28 and TRBJ2-5; D is ambiguous. Germline loops: CDR1 MDHEN, CDR2 SYDVKM. The V and J ends lost 2 bases and 7 bases respectively, with 17 bases between them. CDR3 length equals 15 residues. This chain's CDR3 is CASSLLGVGNGTQYF. CDR3 nucleotides: TGTGCCAGCAGTTTACTCGGTGTGGGAAACGGGACCCAGTACTTC.

The CDR3 reads CASSTLQGARGTDTQYF. CDR3 DNA: TGTGCCAGTAGTACCTTACAGGGGGCGAGGGGCACAGATACGCAGTATTTT. The V call is TRBV19, the J call TRBJ2-3; 9 nucleotides align to TRBD1. V shed 4 bases and J 1 base; nucleotides not matched to a gene: 9. CDR1 is LNHDA and CDR2 is SQIVND in the germline V gene (reference sequence). The CDR3 contains 17 residues.

The chain carries TRBV6-2 or TRBV6-3 and TRBJ2-5, with 7 bases that match TRBD2. This CDR3 comprises 15 residues. CDR1 and CDR2 (germline): MNHEY, SVGEGT. The J segment lost 7 bases and the V segment lost 5 bases, leaving 13 bases of the junction unmatched. CDR3 coding DNA: TGTGCCAGCAGTGACCCGTCTTGGGGGAGGGGGACCCAGTACTTC. This encodes CASSDPSWGRGTQYF.

V and J are TRBV15 and TRBJ1-2; D is uncertain. The CDR3 covers 15 residues. The germline CDR1 and CDR2 sequences are LNHNV and YYDKDF (reference sequence). V lost 0 bases and J lost 1, with 9 bases in between. The CDR3 loop reads CATSRDLGSNYGYTF. CDR3 coding DNA: TGTGCCACCAGCAGAGATCTTGGCAGTAACTATGGCTACACCTTC.

This clonotype was detected many times. The rearrangement links TRBV7-2 to TRBJ2-2; D uncertain. The ends were cut back, 5 bases at V and 3 bases at J, with 7 bases in the middle. The CDR3 is 13 residues long. The germline CDR1 and CDR2 sequences are SGHTA and FQGNSA. The CDR3 DNA sequence: TGTGCCAGCAGCAACACCCACACCGGGGAGCTGTTTTTT. Amino acid sequence: CASSNTHTGELFF.

The rearrangement uses TRBV29-1 and TRBJ2-2; 7 nucleotides match TRBD2. V trimming: 4 bases; J trimming: 4 bases; junction bases outside the gene matches: 9. The germline V gene has CDR1 SQVTM and CDR2 ANQGSEA. CDR3 size: 15 residues. CDR3 protein: CSVAPSGLGTGELFF. The CDR3 DNA is TGCAGCGTTGCCCCTAGCGGACTGGGCACCGGGGAGCTGTTTTTT.

There are a few counts of this clonotype. The chain combines TRBV27 with TRBJ2-3, with D possibly called TRBD1 or TRBD2 (6 bases each). V gave up 0 bases and J gave up 2 bases, with 15 bases separating them. The CDR3 has 17 residues. Germline CDR1 and CDR2: MNHEY and SMNVEV (reference sequence). The CDR3 DNA reads as TGTGCCAGCAGTTTATCGGGGGGCCAGGAGTACACAGATACGCAGTATTTT. The encoded protein is CASSLSGGQEYTDTQYF.

At least ten counts were recorded for this clonotype. The chain couples TRBV6-6 to TRBJ1-4; 10 bases are shared with TRBD1. The length of the CDR3 is 18 residues. The trim removed 2 bases at V and 11 bases at J, leaving 17 bases unmatched. Germline CDR1 reads MNHNY; CDR2 reads SVGAGI (reference sequence). The CDR3 region has the DNA TGTGCCAGCAGTTACCTCACTCCCGGGACAGGGGCAGGTGGGAAACTGTTTTTT. Translated: CASSYLTPGTGAGGKLFF.

This clonotype was found many times. The chain has TRBV2 and TRBJ2-7; D remains ambiguous. The CDR3 extends over 11 amino acids. Trimming took 5 bases from V and 7 from J, leaving 9 bases between them. CDR1 SNHLY and CDR2 FYNNEI come from the germline V gene. The CDR3 bases are TGTGCCAGCAGTCGGCAGGAGGAGCAGTACTTC. This encodes CASSRQEEQYF. Using reference TRBV2 and TRBJ2-7 for the parts outside the CDR3, the full variable domain is EPEVTQTPSHQVTQMGQEVILRCVPISNHLYFYWYRQILGQKVEFLVSFYNNEISEKSEIFDDQFSVERPDGSNFTLKIRSTKLEDSAMYFCASSRQEEQYFGPGTRLTVT.

The chain is built from TRBV29-1 and TRBJ2-3; D remains ambiguous. The CDR3 runs 12 residues. Germline CDR1 and CDR2: SQVTM and ANQGSEA. The ends were cut back, 3 bases at V and 0 bases at J, with 4 bases in the middle. Here the CDR3 reads CSVDASTDTQYF. The CDR3 nucleotides are TGCAGCGTTGATGCTAGCACAGATACGCAGTATTTT.

This clonotype was observed at least ten times. The chain couples TRBV6-6 to TRBJ1-4; D call uncertain. CDR1 is MNHNY, CDR2 SVGAGI, per germline (reference sequence). The CDR3 is 12 amino acids. V was pared by 0 bases and J by 7 bases, with 3 bases between. The CDR3 spells CASSYSSEKLFF. CDR3 coding DNA: TGTGCCAGCAGTTACTCCAGTGAAAAACTGTTTTTT.

This clonotype was seen many times. This chain joins TRBV7-9 and TRBJ2-7; a weak D match, TRBD1 (6 bases). CDR1 is SEHNR and CDR2 is FQNEAQ in the germline V gene (reference sequence). Trimming removed 5 bases from V and 2 bases from J, with 16 bases in between. The CDR3 has 15 residues. DNA for the CDR3: TGTGCCAGCAGCCCTAACCGACAGGTCCCCTACGAGCAGTACTTC. This translates into CASSPNRQVPYEQYF.

The CDR3 DNA reads as TGTGCCAGCTCACCGGCAGGGCAGGAAAAACTGTTTTTT. This translates into CASSPAGQEKLFF. The genes are TRBV18 and TRBJ1-4; possibly TRBD1 for D (5 bases). The V gene's germline CDR1 is KGHSH and CDR2 LQKENI. CDR3 length: 13 amino acids. Between the trimmed V and J ends, which lost 3 bases and 8 bases, there was a span of 10 bases.

This clonotype was detected ten times or more. The V gene is TRBV5-1, the J gene TRBJ1-1; D ambiguous. V was pared by 0 bases and J by 1 base, with 13 bases between. The CDR3 spans 16 residues. Germline CDR1 reads SGHRS; CDR2 reads YFSETQ. The chain's CDR3 is CASSLASWVSNTEAFF. The DNA for the CDR3 is TGCGCCAGCAGCTTGGCCTCATGGGTTTCGAACACTGAAGCTTTCTTT.

This chain joins TRBV9 and TRBJ2-7; possibly TRBD2 for D (5 bases). The CDR3 runs to 14 residues. V lost 4 bases, J lost 0 bases, and 11 bases lay in between. The V gene's germline CDR1 is SGDLS and CDR2 YYNGEE. CDR3 region: CASSSRDTSYEQYF. For the CDR3, the DNA is TGTGCCAGCAGCTCCCGGGATACCTCCTACGAGCAGTACTTC.

This clonotype was observed at least ten times. This sequence joins TRBV20-1 and TRBJ1-2; D perhaps matches TRBD1 (6 bases). Germline CDR1 reads DFQATT; CDR2 reads SNEGSKA (reference sequence). CDR3 length equals 10 residues. Trimming removed 8 bases at V and 7 bases at J, with 11 bases between. The CDR3 sequence is CSPGESGYTF. In nucleotides, the CDR3 is TGCAGTCCAGGGGAGAGTGGCTACACCTTC.

The table lists this clonotype with a few counts. The rearrangement uses TRBV28 and TRBJ2-7, with TRBD2 as a possible D gene (5 bases). The CDR3 contains 12 residues. The germline gives CDR1 MDHEN, CDR2 SYDVKM. Between the trimmed V and J ends, which lost 6 bases and 2 bases, there was a span of 8 bases. CDR3 sequence: CASRRGTYEQYF. The CDR3 bases are TGTGCCAGCAGACGGGGAACCTACGAGCAGTACTTC.

The V and J genes are TRBV20-1 and TRBJ1-4; unclear D gene. Trimming left V 0 bases short and J 3 bases short, with 8 bases between. The germline V gene encodes CDR1 DFQATT and CDR2 SNEGSKA (reference sequence). CDR3 length: 14 amino acids. The CDR3 coding sequence is TGCAGTGCTAGAGATCATTCCCCTAATGAAAAACTGTTTTTT. The encoded protein is CSARDHSPNEKLFF.

This clonotype was picked up a small number of times. The chain carries TRBV4-3 and TRBJ2-3; 7 bases map to TRBD2. CDR1 LGHNA and CDR2 YSLEER come from the germline V gene. The CDR3 totals 17 residues. J lost 0 bases, V lost 4 bases, and 10 bases had no gene match. CDR3 nucleotides: TGCGCCAGCAGCCCACACCCACTAGCGACTAGCACAGATACGCAGTATTTT. It translates to CASSPHPLATSTDTQYF.

This clonotype was observed at least ten times. This chain joins TRBV5-1 and TRBJ2-1; 11 bases map to TRBD2. Germline V gives CDR1 SGHRS, CDR2 YFSETQ. J gave up 0 bases and V 0 bases, and 5 bases lay outside the gene matches. This CDR3 has 18 residues. DNA for the CDR3: TGCGCCAGCAGCTTGGTTAATAGCGGGGGGGGCTCCTACAATGAGCAGTTCTTC. It yields the protein CASSLVNSGGGSYNEQFF. Full variable domain (outside the CDR3, taken from reference TRBV5-1 and TRBJ2-1): KAGVTQTPRYLIKTRGQQVTLSCSPISGHRSVSWYQQTPGQGLQFLFEYFSETQRNKGNFPGRFSGRQFSNSRSEMNVSTLELGDSALYLCASSLVNSGGGSYNEQFFGPGTRLTVL.

This clonotype was seen repeatedly, ten times or more. This chain connects TRBV5-1 to TRBJ1-6; D ambiguous. Trimming cost V 4 bases and J 5 bases, with 1 base left between them. Germline lookup yields CDR1 SGHRS and CDR2 YFSETQ. CDR3 size: 11 residues. CDR3 nucleotides: TGCGCCAGCAGCGATAATTCACCCCTCCACTTT. Its protein product is CASSDNSPLHF.

The genes are TRBV30 and TRBJ2-3; 7 nucleotides match TRBD1. Germline V gene sequence: CDR1 GTSNPN, CDR2 SVGIG (reference sequence). V lost 2 bases and J lost 6; bases outside the gene matches: 8. This CDR3 has 14 amino acids. CDR3 residues: CAWSIGGALDTQYF. CDR3 sequence (DNA): TGTGCCTGGAGTATAGGGGGCGCGTTGGATACGCAGTATTTT.